One and the same sample provided the 15 T cell receptor beta chains below, sequenced in a study of T cell clonality in common variable immunodeficiency (dated by TCRdb to between 2014 and 2016). Receptor amplification or capture employed the immunoSEQ multiplex PCR assay. TCRdb carries this immuneACCESS record with in-frame sequences only. Its versions omit some clonotypes, under half of them owing to an unresolved V gene in the studies checked, with the rest unexplained. The sample comprises around 45,000 clones, and every one was counted more than once. The top ten clones comprise roughly 2.9% of the sample. Sequencing was carried out using peripheral blood mononuclear cells. The receptors were sampled from a person aged 18 to 75 in good health.

Of note for this clone: Distinct nucleotide sequences in the sample also encode this CDR3. The DNA read from the CDR3 is TGTGCCAGTAGTAGCGGGGTTGAG. Encoded protein: CASSSGVE. The entire CDR3 is CASSSGVEQFF. The chain has TRBV19 and TRBJ2-1, with D maybe TRBD2 (6 bases). The read ends 3 residues before the CDR3 terminus; that terminus is restored from the germline J gene. Germline values: CDR1 LNHDA, CDR2 SQIVND (reference sequence). V lost 4 bases to trimming and J lost 9 bases, with 7 bases between them. This CDR3 spans 11 amino acids.

At least ten counts were recorded for this clone. The read ends 3 residues shy of where the CDR3 ends; the end is completed using the germline J gene. This chain uses TRBV19 with TRBJ2-3, with TRBD2 matching over 9 bases. CDR3 size: 15 residues. The junction had 7 bases not matched to a gene; V was cut back by 7 bases and J by 2 bases. Germline assignment: CDR1 LNHDA and CDR2 SQIVND (reference sequence). The covered CDR3 bases are TGTGCCAGTACCATGATAGCGGGGGACACAGATACG. It is translated as CASTMIAGDTDT. The full-length CDR3 reads as CASTMIAGDTDTQYF.

This clone was counted ten times or more. The read ends 3 residues early relative to the CDR3; the germline J gene fills the gap. V usage is TRBV7-2 and J usage is TRBJ1-1; D unclear. CDR1 SGHTA and CDR2 FQGNSA come from the germline V gene. The CDR3 runs to 15 residues. CDR3 DNA (partial): TGTGCCAGCAGCTTATCGTTCCGGGCGGGGAGAGAA. Its translation: CASSLSFRAGRE. The full-length CDR3 reads as CASSLSFRAGREAFF.

This clone showed up many times. The read finishes 3 residues shy of the CDR3 end, and the germline J gene is used to complete it. The rearrangement uses TRBV5-1 and TRBJ1-1; 7 nucleotides line up with TRBD1. This CDR3 is 12 amino acids long. The germline gives CDR1 SGHRS, CDR2 YFSETQ. CDR3: CASSYQGEEAFF. The CDR3 bases that were read are TGCGCCAGCAGTTACCAGGGGGAGGAA.

In its sample, this clone was seen many times. The read ends 3 residues shy of where the CDR3 ends; the end is completed using the germline J gene. The genes are TRBV29-1 and TRBJ1-4; 10 nucleotides match TRBD1. This CDR3 spans 15 amino acids. V gave up 4 bases and J gave up 0 bases; unmatched junction bases: 2. Germline V CDR1 and CDR2: SQVTM, ANQGSEA. This CDR3 reads CSVGGTGATNEKLFF. The covered CDR3 bases are TGCAGCGTTGGGGGGACAGGGGCAACTAATGAAAAA.

This clone was detected many times. The observed sequence ends 3 residues before the CDR3 terminus, with the missing tail filled in from the germline J gene. This rearrangement joins TRBV20-1 to TRBJ2-3; 9 bases align to TRBD2. This CDR3 has 17 residues. Germline V gene lookup returns CDR1 DFQATT and CDR2 SNEGSKA (reference sequence). With 6 bases clipped from V and 2 bases from J, the junction kept 15 bases outside the gene matches. CDR3 bases read: TGCAGTGCCCACAAGGGGCTAGCGGGACCCCACACAGATACG. As protein: CSAHKGLAGPHTDT. Given in full, the CDR3 is CSAHKGLAGPHTDTQYF.

This clone came up many times. Read data end 3 residues before the CDR3 end; the end is taken from the germline J gene. The chain recombines TRBV5-1 with TRBJ1-1; D is possibly TRBD1 (5 bases). Looked up from germline, CDR1 is SGHRS and CDR2 is YFSETQ. This CDR3 spans 22 amino acids. V lost 1 base and J 0 bases, leaving 31 bases between the germline ends. CDR3 protein: CASSLSLVGVGGVGRLNTEAFF. The sequenced part of the CDR3 DNA is TGCGCCAGCAGCTTGTCCCTGGTGGGTGTTGGGGGGGTGGGGCGGCTGAACACTGAA.

This clone was detected many times. The read ends 3 residues early relative to the CDR3; the germline J gene fills the gap. The rearrangement links TRBV30 to TRBJ2-7; 11 bases agree with TRBD2. The junction had 14 bases not matched to a gene; V was cut back by 3 bases and J by 4 bases. This CDR3 has 17 residues. Germline V gene data show CDR1 as GTSNPN and CDR2 as SVGIG (reference sequence). The CDR3 DNA, read in part, is TGTGCCTGGAGGGGGGTAGGCCAGGGACTAGCGGATTACGAG. It yields the protein CAWRGVGQGLADYE. The full CDR3 protein reads CAWRGVGQGLADYEQYF. Filled out from reference TRBV30 and TRBJ2-7, the complete variable domain reads SQTIHQWPATLVQPVGSPLSLECTVEGTSNPNLYWYRQAAGRGLQLLFYSVGIGQISSEVPQNLSASRPQDRQFILSSKKLLLSDSGFYLCAWRGVGQGLADYEQYFGPGTRLTVT.

This clone was recorded at least ten times. The DNA ends 3 residues before the CDR3 does, and the rest of the CDR3 is filled in from the germline J gene. The chain joins TRBV5-1 to TRBJ1-3; D gene unclear. In germline, CDR1 is SGHRS, CDR2 YFSETQ. The germline V and J ends were trimmed by 1 base and 7 bases, with 15 bases remaining between them. The CDR3 is 15 residues long. The CDR3 protein is CASSLISGSINTIYF. The sequenced CDR3 bases are TGCGCCAGCAGCTTGATTTCAGGTTCTATCAACACC.

This clone occurred many times. The read falls 3 residues short of the CDR3 end, and the missing part is taken from the germline J gene. The chain recombines TRBV19 with TRBJ2-1, with TRBD2 matching over 7 bases. The trim removed 7 bases at V and 2 bases at J, leaving 8 bases unmatched. Per germline, CDR1 LNHDA and CDR2 SQIVND (reference sequence). The CDR3 covers 15 residues. The part of the CDR3 DNA that was read is TGTGCCAGTAAAGTGGGGGGGAGCACCTACAATGAG. It yields the protein CASKVGGSTYNE. The CDR3 in its entirety is CASKVGGSTYNEQFF.

This clone has a count of ten or more. The read finishes 3 residues shy of the CDR3 end, and the germline J gene is used to complete it. This chain links TRBV6-1 with TRBJ1-1; possible D gene TRBD1, 6 bases. The CDR3 is 18 residues long. CDR1 and CDR2 from the germline V gene are MNHNS and SASEGT. V was clipped by 2 bases and J by 7 bases, with 26 bases between them. CDR3 DNA, as far as it was read: TGTGCCAGCAGTGAATTGTTTCGATACAGGGTCTGGGTGGATGAA. Its protein product is CASSELFRYRVWVDE. From start to end, the CDR3 is CASSELFRYRVWVDEAFF.

This clone was seen ten or more times. The read ends 3 residues before the CDR3 terminus; that terminus is restored from the germline J gene. The chain combines TRBV20-1 with TRBJ2-3; 12 bases match TRBD2. The CDR3 loop spans 14 amino acids. Trimming removed 7 bases from V and 3 bases from J; junction bases left unmatched: 5. CDR1 DFQATT and CDR2 SNEGSKA come from the germline V gene (reference sequence). The CDR3 DNA, read in part, is TGCAGTGGCTCTAGCGGGAGGGGTACAGATACG. Translating gives CSGSSGRGTDT. The entire CDR3 reads CSGSSGRGTDTQYF.

This clone appeared many times. The read finishes 3 residues shy of the CDR3 end, and the germline J gene is used to complete it. V and J are TRBV5-8 and TRBJ1-5; no clear D gene. This CDR3 is 13 amino acids long. V was shortened by 0 bases and J by 4 bases, with 5 bases between the two germline ends. Germline V gives CDR1 SGHTS, CDR2 YDEGEE. The CDR3 bases that were read are TGTGCCAGCAGCTTGGCGGGGAATCAGCCC. It yields the protein CASSLAGNQP. The whole CDR3 reads CASSLAGNQPQHF.

This clone was counted ten times or more. The read ends 3 residues shy of where the CDR3 ends; the end is completed using the germline J gene. This same CDR3 is encoded by further DNA sequences in the sample. V is TRBV29-1 and J is TRBJ1-1, with a possible D match to TRBD1 (5 bases). Germline CDR1 and CDR2: SQVTM and ANQGSEA. The V gene lost 7 bases and the J gene lost 1 base, with 13 bases spanning the gap. The CDR3 consists of 13 residues. CDR3 residues: CSALDNPNTEAFF. The DNA read from the CDR3 is TGCAGCGCCCTGGACAACCCGAACACTGAA.

This clone was detected ten times or more. The read ends 3 residues before the CDR3 terminus; that terminus is restored from the germline J gene. J is TRBJ2-1 and V is TRBV14, with TRBD2 matching 7 bases. The CDR3 consists of 14 residues. Germline V gene data show CDR1 as SGHDN and CDR2 as FVKESK. V lost 3 bases to trimming and J lost 4 bases; unmatched junction nucleotides: 3. This chain's CDR3 is CASSHQRGYNEQFF. Incomplete CDR3 DNA: TGTGCCAGCAGCCATCAGCGGGGTTACAATGAG.